The TCR beta chain described here comes from a study of CD8+CD57+ T cells in acquired aplastic anemia (dated by TCRdb to 2017 to 2018). Some background on the complete study: A mean of about 3.2 ug of DNA, ranging from 0.2 to 27.4 ug, was extracted from sorted CD4+ and CD8+ cells. The study at large found these results: Patients and healthy controls showed no significant difference in CD8+ Simpson's diversity (P=0.060). Roughly 30 CD8+ CDR3 sequences were found to be shared between patients and controls, but these sequences appeared to be highly expressed in patients and within the immunodominant clones of the patients.

TCR repertoires of sorted CD4+ and CD8+ blood T cells from severe aplastic anemia patients and healthy subjects were deep-sequenced in the study. Ficoll-Paque density gradient centrifugation was used to isolate peripheral blood mononuclear cells. CD4+ and CD8+ T cells were sorted by FACS or magnetic beads before DNA extraction. Profiling of TCR beta VDJ combinations and CDR3 sequences used genomic DNA as the template. An Illumina HiSeq 2000 was used for TCR repertoire sequencing. As for how the authors treated the data: TRBV/TRBJ rearrangement plots, CDR3 size and DJ length profiles, and Simpson's diversity index were used to assess repertoires. The most abundant DNA sequence in the deep sequencing data was taken as the immunodominant clone. CDR3 amino acid sequences were checked for sharing between subjects and were compared against published repertoires and the VDJdb database. TCRdb took the public reads, trimmed them with fastp at Q25, ran MiXCR for clone calling and kept in-frame beta chains. Each entry is one CDR3 protein sequence, shown with its most common DNA and genes. The V and J calls follow TCRdb's processing rather than the paper's. For this sample the table gives 150,000 to 200,000 distinct CDR3 sequences, of which 64% were detected only once. 35% to 55% of the sample is in the top ten clones.

V loses 7 bases at its end and J loses 10 bases; junction bases beyond the gene matches: 7. The CDR3 has 14 amino acids, counting the end cysteine and phenylalanine. Only CDR3 DNA is held: 42 bases, read in frame from base 1. As encoded in the germline V gene (reference sequence), CDR1 is LNHDA while CDR2 is SQIVND. Concerning this clonotype itself: What antigen it recognizes has not been identified. No quality values exist for individual bases; no much larger clone is one base distant.

What was sequenced was sorted CD4+, CD8+, or CD8+CD57+ T cells (not recorded which) from PBMCs. The TCR comes from a human donor with severe aplastic anemia or a healthy control (not recorded which). This sequence uses TRBV19 and TRBJ1-6, with 10 middle bases fitting TRBD1. The CDR3 corresponds to CASTEGQGRSPLHF. The bases are TGTGCCAGTACGGAGGGACAGGGGCGATCACCCCTCCACTTT. This CDR3, with the reference TRBV19 and TRBJ1-6 proteins standing in past its ends, gives the full variable domain DGGITQSPKYLFRKEGQNVTLSCEQNLNHDAMYWYRQDPGQGLRLIYYSQIVNDFQKGDIAEGYSVSREKKESFPLTVTSAQKNPTAFYLCASTEGQGRSPLHFGNGTRLTVT.